Each of the 21 T cell receptor beta chains below was sequenced from the same sample in a study of cytomegalovirus exposure and HLA in healthy donors. The PCR made use of 60 Vbeta and 13 Jbeta primers. The assay was immunoSEQ multiplex PCR, and TCRdb's table has in-frame clones only and misses some. Of around 100,000 clones in the sample, approximately 69% were seen once. Material for sequencing was PBMCs. The receptors were gathered from a middle-aged woman in good health and CMV-seropositive.

This clone was seen only once. This chain joins TRBV4-3 and TRBJ1-2, with D perhaps matching TRBD1 (6 bases). This CDR3 has 20 residues. V was pared by 0 bases and J by 1 base, with 24 bases between. Germline CDR1 LGHNA, CDR2 YSLEER. The CDR3 DNA reads TGCGCCAGCAGCCAAGATCCTTACGGACGGGCAGGGGTGATTAACTATGGCTACACCTTC. It specifies CASSQDPYGRAGVINYGYTF.

This clone was counted a single time. The CDR3 region is CASTPGTPTIYEQYF. DNA of the CDR3: TGCGCCAGCACGCCCGGGACTCCAACCATTTACGAGCAGTACTTC. The chain carries TRBV5-1 and TRBJ2-7, with D possibly being TRBD2 (6 bases). CDR1 is SGHRS, CDR2 YFSETQ, per germline. This CDR3 comprises 15 residues. Trimming shortened V by 6 bases and J by 4 bases, and 20 bases separated the two germline ends.

The chain recombines TRBV14 with TRBJ2-3; D is unresolved. Germline assignment: CDR1 SGHDN and CDR2 FVKESK. The germline V and J ends were trimmed by 1 base and 2 bases, with 13 bases remaining between them. The CDR3 has 16 amino acids. CDR3 region: CASSQVIGLSTDTQYF. CDR3 sequence (DNA): TGTGCCAGCAGCCAAGTCATTGGGCTTTCCACAGATACGCAGTATTTT.

The rearrangement joins TRBV4-1 to TRBJ1-5, with D perhaps matching TRBD1 (5 bases). The V and J ends lost 3 bases and 4 bases respectively, with 7 bases between them. The CDR3 spans 13 residues. Germline CDR1 is MGHRA and CDR2 is YSYEKL. CDR3 in amino acids: CASSQNRNQPQHF. The CDR3 DNA reads as TGCGCCAGCAGCCAGAACAGGAATCAGCCCCAGCATTTT.

This chain connects TRBV6-1 to TRBJ2-7; a possible D gene is TRBD2 (6 bases). Germline lookup yields CDR1 MNHNS and CDR2 SASEGT. Trimming shortened V by 8 bases and J by 3 bases, and 14 bases separated the two germline ends. This CDR3 is built from 13 residues. The DNA for the CDR3 is TGTGCCAGCCACGGGGGACTTCACTACGAGCAGTACTTC. This codes for CASHGGLHYEQYF.

The rearrangement links TRBV12-2 to TRBJ1-2. TRBV12-2 is designated a pseudogene. The CDR3 runs 19 residues. CDR3 sequence: CASRLCGLRSRGGRYGYTF. Written as DNA, the CDR3 is TGTGCAAGTCGCTTATGTGGGTTGCGGAGTCGGGGGGGGCGGTATGGCTACACCTTC.

This clone was detected only a few times. CDR3 DNA: TGTGCCAGCGCACCAACTAGCGGGAGGGTCTCCTACGAGCAGTACTTC. Its protein product is CASAPTSGRVSYEQYF. The chain uses TRBV7-9 and TRBJ2-7, with 13 bases fitting TRBD2. The CDR3 runs 16 residues. V lost 8 bases, J lost 0 bases, and 7 bases stayed unmatched. Germline lookup yields CDR1 SEHNR and CDR2 FQNEAQ (reference sequence). Using reference TRBV7-9 and TRBJ2-7 for the parts outside the CDR3, the full variable domain is DTGVSQNPRHKITKRGQNVTFRCDPISEHNRLYWYRQTLGQGPEFLTYFQNEAQLEKSRLLSDRFSAERPKGSFSTLEIQRTEQGDSAMYLCASAPTSGRVSYEQYFGPGTRLTVT.

This clone was observed a few times. V usage is TRBV23-1 and J usage is TRBJ2-7; 7 bases line up with TRBD1. TRBV23-1 has ORF status, its function being uncertain. The CDR3 contains 17 residues. V trimming: 0 bases; J trimming: 5 bases; junction bases outside the gene matches: 13. The CDR3 protein is CASSQSPIRNRGHEQYF. The CDR3, as DNA: TGCGCCAGCAGTCAATCCCCAATCCGGAACAGGGGCCACGAGCAGTACTTC.

The chain couples TRBV5-5 to TRBJ2-5; unclear D gene. V dropped 2 bases and J dropped 1 base, with 3 bases sitting between them. CDR1 and CDR2 (germline): SGHKS, YYEKEE (reference sequence). The length of the CDR3 is 12 residues. CDR3 residues: CASSFLQETQYF. CDR3 sequence (DNA): TGTGCCAGCAGCTTCCTCCAAGAGACCCAGTACTTC. The variable domain in full, completed from reference TRBV5-5 and TRBJ2-5, reads DAGVTQSPTHLIKTRGQQVTLRCSPISGHKSVSWYQQVLGQGPQFIFQYYEKEERGRGNFPDRFSARQFPNYSSELNVNALLLGDSALYLCASSFLQETQYFGPGTRLLVL.

The rearrangement joins TRBV11-3 to TRBJ2-1; 7 nucleotides line up with TRBD2. The CDR3 length is 15 residues. Germline V gene data show CDR1 as SGHNT and CDR2 as YENEEA. V was pared by 6 bases and J by 4 bases, with 9 bases of the junction left unmatched. The CDR3 protein is CASRPAGAGYNEQFF. For the CDR3, the DNA is TGTGCCAGCAGACCCGCGGGAGCCGGATACAATGAGCAGTTCTTC.

The chain combines TRBV7-9 with TRBJ2-7; TRBD2 matches 13 bases. Germline values: CDR1 SEHNR, CDR2 FQNEAQ (reference sequence). V gave up 5 bases and J gave up 5 bases; unmatched junction bases: 15. The CDR3 loop spans 18 amino acids. The CDR3 nucleotides read TGTGCCAGCAGCCCACGGGGCTGGACTAGCGGGAGTAAGGACGAGCAGTACTTC. Amino acids: CASSPRGWTSGSKDEQYF.

The CDR3 DNA is TGTGCCAGCAGCTTAGGGTGGCAGGCCGGGGAGCTGTTTTTT. It yields the protein CASSLGWQAGELFF. The chain uses TRBV7-9 and TRBJ2-2; D is undetermined. V was trimmed by 1 base and J by 6 bases, leaving 9 bases between them. The CDR3 consists of 14 residues. The germline V gene encodes CDR1 SEHNR and CDR2 FQNEAQ (reference sequence).

V gene TRBV7-3 combines with J gene TRBJ2-4; 7 nucleotides align to TRBD1. The V gene end was trimmed by 2 bases and the J gene end by 1 base; junction bases not matched to a gene: 5. CDR1 and CDR2 from the germline V gene are SGHTA and FQGTGA. This CDR3 contains 16 residues. The CDR3 sequence: CASSLSPDRAKNIQYF. The CDR3 DNA sequence: TGTGCCAGCAGCTTATCCCCGGACAGGGCCAAAAACATTCAGTACTTC. Using reference TRBV7-3 and TRBJ2-4 for the parts outside the CDR3, the full variable domain is GAGVSQTPSNKVTEKGKYVELRCDPISGHTALYWYRQSLGQGPEFLIYFQGTGAADDSGLPNDRFFAVRPEGSVSTLKIQRTERGDSAVYLCASSLSPDRAKNIQYFGAGTRLSVL.

The rearrangement links TRBV14 to TRBJ1-4; possible D gene TRBD1, 5 bases. Deletions cut 9 bases from V and 7 bases from J, with 12 bases between. This CDR3 has 12 residues. Germline CDR1 and CDR2: SGHDN and FVKESK. CDR3 sequence (DNA): TGTGCCAGTCCCCCCGGGGGTGAAAAACTGTTTTTT. This encodes CASPPGGEKLFF.

This sequence joins TRBV27 and TRBJ1-1; 7 nucleotides line up with TRBD1. V lost 2 bases, J lost 4 bases, and 1 base stayed unmatched. The CDR3 is made up of 13 amino acids. Germline CDR1 and CDR2: MNHEY and SMNVEV (reference sequence). The CDR3 DNA reads TGTGCCAGCAGTTTAAGGGGGCTCACTGAAGCTTTCTTT. Translating gives CASSLRGLTEAFF.

The chain has TRBV7-3 and TRBJ1-1, with D unresolved. V lost 6 bases and J 6 bases, leaving 14 bases between the germline ends. In germline, CDR1 is SGHTA, CDR2 FQGTGA. The CDR3 runs to 13 residues. The CDR3 region has the DNA TGTGCCAGCAGTCTTTTACCAGGTGCTGAAGCTTTCTTT. Translating gives CASSLLPGAEAFF.

This clone has only a few counts. The rearrangement joins TRBV11-3 to TRBJ1-4; weak D call: TRBD1 (5 bases). Trimming left V 5 bases short and J 7 bases short, with 17 bases between. In germline, CDR1 is SGHNT, CDR2 YENEEA. The CDR3 is 15 amino acids. The CDR3, as DNA: TGTGCCAGCAGCCCGGAGTGGGGCGCCGGTGAAAAACTGTTTTTT. Amino acid sequence: CASSPEWGAGEKLFF.

This clone appeared a single time. V usage is TRBV4-1 and J usage is TRBJ1-2, with 8 bases lining up with TRBD1. Unmatched junction bases numbered 5, after V lost 4 bases and J lost 4 bases. The germline V gene has CDR1 MGHRA and CDR2 YSYEKL. This CDR3 spans 14 amino acids. The CDR3 DNA follows: TGCGCCAGCAGCCCAGGGGGCGCATCCTATGGCTACACCTTC. It is translated as CASSPGGASYGYTF.

The chain uses TRBV5-1 and TRBJ2-7; 7 nucleotides agree with TRBD2. The germline V gene encodes CDR1 SGHRS and CDR2 YFSETQ. The CDR3 spans 14 residues. The V segment lost 4 bases and the J segment 4 bases; nucleotides outside the gene matches: 8. The chain's CDR3 is CASSPTSGGYEQYF. CDR3 bases: TGCGCCAGCAGCCCGACATCGGGGGGATACGAGCAGTACTTC.

The rearrangement links TRBV9 to TRBJ2-1; the D gene is possibly TRBD2 (7 bases). The CDR3 totals 16 residues. CDR1 is SGDLS, CDR2 YYNGEE, per germline. V lost 3 bases and J lost 0, with 13 bases in between. CDR3 sequence (DNA): TGTGCCAGCAGCGGGGGGGGGCCCCTCTCCTACAATGAGCAGTTCTTC. Protein: CASSGGGPLSYNEQFF.

V and J are TRBV15 and TRBJ1-1, with D tentatively TRBD1 (5 bases). The CDR3 consists of 15 residues. The V end lost 0 bases, the J end lost 3 bases, and 11 bases lay between the germline ends. The V gene's germline CDR1 is LNHNV and CDR2 YYDKDF (reference sequence). CDR3 bases: TGTGCCACCAGCAGAGATGCGAGCAGGGACACTGAAGCTTTCTTT. Protein product: CATSRDASRDTEAFF.